The clone carrying this TCR beta chain was observed many times. Its antigen is unknown. Breast cancer patients provided tissue from their axillary draining lymph nodes. TCRdb re-derived calls from the multiplex PCR reads in MiXCR, one entry per CDR3 protein. The sample carries fewer than 200,000 distinct CDR3 sequences, 30% to 35% recorded once. The trim removed 5 bases at V and 4 bases at J, leaving 5 bases unmatched. CDR1 is LGHNT, CDR2 FRNRAP, per germline. The CDR3 runs to 15 residues. This sample stems from a study of breast tumors, draining lymph nodes, adjacent tissues. Study-wide findings and caveats: That most tumor T cells come from lymph nodes remained unproven. Tumor TCR diversity was below lymph nodes but above nontumor tissue.

This clonotype was sampled from a female donor with breast cancer. Some clones in this sample may be carry-over from other donors' samples. The sample comprised axillary lymph node tissue. J is TRBJ2-3 and V is TRBV12-5; TRBD2 matches at 11 bases. For the CDR3, the DNA is TGTGCTAGTGGTGAGGTACTAGCGGGGGCAGATACGCAGTATTTT. Its translation: CASGEVLAGADTQYF.